The 9 T cell receptor beta chains presented below share a single source sample, sequenced in a study of beta chain features in type 1 diabetes. Findings of the study overall: Among all four CD4+ subsets, Type 1 diabetes patients had TCRB CDR3s that were moderately but significantly shorter.

Expressed TCRB transcripts got sequenced, as all isolated RNA was reverse transcribed. Only in-frame clones appear in the TCRdb table, and some are missing; sequencing was by immunoSEQ multiplex PCR. In the table there are approximately 250,000 clones, approximately 25% of which are singletons. Their antigens are not known. Sequenced sample: naive CD4+ T cells from blood. The receptors were sampled from a woman aged 25 to 39 with type 1 diabetes.

This clone was seen more than once but under ten times. The chain recombines TRBV5-6 with TRBJ2-3; D gene unclear. Germline CDR1 is SGHDT and CDR2 is YYEEEE. Trimming took 5 bases from V and 10 from J, leaving 14 bases between them. The CDR3 has 12 residues. The CDR3 spells CASSSGYNPQYF. Here the CDR3 DNA reads TGTGCCAGCAGTTCGGGTTACAACCCGCAGTATTTT.

The sample holds a few counts of this clone. This chain links TRBV5-1 with TRBJ2-4; 9 positions match TRBD1. The CDR3 has 13 amino acids. CDR1 and CDR2 from the germline V gene are SGHRS and YFSETQ. Germline trimming cut 4 bases from V and 9 bases from J; bases unmatched to any gene: 5. The CDR3 loop is CASSPGQGTIQYF. In DNA, the CDR3 is TGCGCCAGCAGCCCTGGACAGGGGACCATTCAGTACTTC.

This clone occurred a few times. The chain employs TRBV27 and TRBJ2-5; 10 positions agree with TRBD2. V lost 8 bases to trimming and J lost 5 bases; unmatched junction nucleotides: 5. Germline V gene sequence: CDR1 MNHEY, CDR2 SMNVEV (reference sequence). The CDR3 is 13 residues long. The CDR3 sequence: CASASGRGETQYF. For the CDR3, the DNA is TGTGCCAGCGCGAGCGGGAGGGGGGAGACCCAGTACTTC.

In DNA, the CDR3 is TGCGCCAGCAGCCAACGGGTACTCATCATCAACACTGAAGCTTTCTTT. Translated: CASSQRVLIINTEAFF. This chain joins TRBV4-1 and TRBJ1-1; D is unclear. The CDR3 runs to 16 residues. CDR1 is MGHRA, CDR2 YSYEKL, per germline. Trimming took off 2 bases at V and 2 bases at J, with 15 bases between the two ends.

J is TRBJ2-2 and V is TRBV5-1; a possible D gene is TRBD1 (6 bases). This CDR3 has 15 residues. Germline values: CDR1 SGHRS, CDR2 YFSETQ. The V gene lost 4 bases and the J gene lost 3 bases, with 13 bases spanning the gap. The DNA for the CDR3 is TGCGCCAGCAGCATAGACAGGATGTACACCGGGGAGCTGTTTTTT. Encoded protein: CASSIDRMYTGELFF.

This sequence joins TRBV1 and TRBJ2-1; the table calls TRBD2, which could not be checked here. TRBV1 has pseudogene status. This CDR3 comprises 17 residues. The CDR3 nucleotides read TGCACCAGCAGCCAAGATCGGAGGGAGCCATCCTACAATGAGCAGTTCTTC. This translates into CTSSQDRREPSYNEQFF.

This clone was counted between two and nine times. The V call is TRBV4-1, the J call TRBJ2-2; 11 bases are shared with TRBD1. The CDR3 covers 16 residues. Germline V lookup: CDR1 MGHRA, CDR2 YSYEKL. Trimming at V came to 4 bases and at J to 7 bases, leaving 8 bases not matched to a gene. CDR3 DNA sequence: TGCGCCAGCAGCCCCGGACAGGGGGCGAGAGGCGGGGAGCTGTTTTTT. This codes for CASSPGQGARGGELFF.

The rearrangement links TRBV6-6 to TRBJ1-2; tentatively, D is TRBD1 (6 bases). Germline V gene lookup returns CDR1 MNHNY and CDR2 SVGAGI (reference sequence). The CDR3 has 15 residues. Trimming removed 5 bases at V and 8 bases at J, with 21 bases between. The CDR3 loop is CASSATMDRKTGYTF. The CDR3 nucleotides read TGTGCCAGCAGTGCGACGATGGACAGAAAGACGGGCTACACCTTC.

Details on this clone: Germline and junction disagree at one end, which may indicate a read error. The chain carries TRBV4-1 and TRBJ2-3; 12 bases agree with TRBD2. This CDR3 contains 18 residues. Germline values: CDR1 MGHRA, CDR2 YSYEKL. The CDR3 protein is CASSQGLAGFFSTDTQYF. CDR3 in DNA: TGCGCCAGCAGTCAAGGACTAGCGGGGTTTTTTAGCACAGATACGCAGTATTTT.